This T cell receptor (beta chain) stems from a study of CD8 T cells in ankylosing spondylitis. Points from the study as a whole: Peripheral blood samples showed relatively rare disease-linked clones, and these clones were CD8+. About 8 highly homologous variants made up a TCR beta motif that seemed to typify ankylosing spondylitis blood. In ankylosing spondylitis patients, matched synovial fluid reportedly showed significant enrichment of disease-linked clones. Certain motif variants had earlier been reported in reactive arthritis synovial fluid and blood.

This clonotype was seen more than once but under ten times. The target antigen is unknown. Making use of molecular barcodes, quantitative 5'-RACE generated TCR beta libraries. TCRdb itself ran the 5' RACE reads through MiXCR, one entry per CDR3 protein. The data hold some 330,000 distinct CDR3 sequences, with around 8% observed a single time. Input material: blood, either unsorted or a sorted T cell fraction (not recorded which). The source of this sequence is a male donor with ankylosing spondylitis.

CDR3 sequence reads: CASSLDPSAYNEQFF. CDR3 DNA: TGCGCCAGCAGCTTGGATCCTAGCGCCTACAATGAGCAGTTCTTC. The rearrangement uses TRBV5-1 and TRBJ2-1; possible D gene TRBD2, 6 bases. Trimming pared 0 bases from V and 2 bases from J, leaving 9 bases between. This CDR3 region has 15 residues. Germline lookup yields CDR1 SGHRS and CDR2 YFSETQ.